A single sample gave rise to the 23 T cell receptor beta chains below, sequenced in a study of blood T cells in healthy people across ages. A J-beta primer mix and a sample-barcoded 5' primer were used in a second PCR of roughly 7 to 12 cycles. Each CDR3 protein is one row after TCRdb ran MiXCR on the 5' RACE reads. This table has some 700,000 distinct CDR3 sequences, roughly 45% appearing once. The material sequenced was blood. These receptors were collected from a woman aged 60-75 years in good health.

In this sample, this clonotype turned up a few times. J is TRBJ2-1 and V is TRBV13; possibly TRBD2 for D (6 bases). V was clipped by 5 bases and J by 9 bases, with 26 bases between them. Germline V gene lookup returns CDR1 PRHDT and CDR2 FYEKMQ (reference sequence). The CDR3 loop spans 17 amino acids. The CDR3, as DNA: TGTGCCAGCAGCCCCTCCCCCGCAGGTGGGACTGCGAGTGAGCAGTTCTTC. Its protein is CASSPSPAGGTASEQFF. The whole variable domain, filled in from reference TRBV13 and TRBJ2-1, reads AAGVIQSPRHLIKEKRETATLKCYPIPRHDTVYWYQQGPGQDPQFLISFYEKMQSDKGSIPDRFSAQQFSDYHSELNMSSLELGDSALYFCASSPSPAGGTASEQFFGPGTRLTVL.

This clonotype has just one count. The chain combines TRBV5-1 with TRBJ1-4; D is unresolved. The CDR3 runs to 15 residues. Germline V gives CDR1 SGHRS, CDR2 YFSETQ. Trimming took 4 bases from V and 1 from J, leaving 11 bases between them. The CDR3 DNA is TGCGCCAGCAGCCCACTGGATCTAACTAATGAAAAACTGTTTTTT. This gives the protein CASSPLDLTNEKLFF. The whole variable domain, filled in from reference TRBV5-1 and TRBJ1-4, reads KAGVTQTPRYLIKTRGQQVTLSCSPISGHRSVSWYQQTPGQGLQFLFEYFSETQRNKGNFPGRFSGRQFSNSRSEMNVSTLELGDSALYLCASSPLDLTNEKLFFGSGTQLSVL.

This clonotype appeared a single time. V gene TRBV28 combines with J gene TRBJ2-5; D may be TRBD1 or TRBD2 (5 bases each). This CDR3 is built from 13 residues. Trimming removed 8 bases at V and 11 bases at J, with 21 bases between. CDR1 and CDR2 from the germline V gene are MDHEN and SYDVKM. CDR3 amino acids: CASHGTPRWEQYF. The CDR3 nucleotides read TGTGCCAGCCACGGGACCCCACGTTGGGAGCAGTACTTC.

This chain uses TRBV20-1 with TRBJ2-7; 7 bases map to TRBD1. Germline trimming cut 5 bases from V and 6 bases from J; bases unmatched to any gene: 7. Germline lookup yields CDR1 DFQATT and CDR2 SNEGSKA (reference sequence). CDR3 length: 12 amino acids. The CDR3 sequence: CSARQGGREQYF. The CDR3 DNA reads TGCAGTGCTCGACAGGGTGGGCGCGAGCAGTACTTC.

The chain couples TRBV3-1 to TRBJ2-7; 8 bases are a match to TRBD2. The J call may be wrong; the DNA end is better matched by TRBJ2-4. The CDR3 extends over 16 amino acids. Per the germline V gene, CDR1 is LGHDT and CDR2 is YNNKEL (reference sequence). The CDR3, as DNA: TGTGCCAGCAGCCAAGTTCTAGCGGGAGCCAAAAACATTCAGTACTTC. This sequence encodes CASSQVLAGAKNIQYF.

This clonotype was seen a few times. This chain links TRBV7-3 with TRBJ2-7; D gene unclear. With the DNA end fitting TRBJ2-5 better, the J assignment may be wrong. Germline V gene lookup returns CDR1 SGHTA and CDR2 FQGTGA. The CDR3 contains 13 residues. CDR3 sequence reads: CASSPYHRETQYF. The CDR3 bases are TGTGCCAGCAGCCCCTACCACCGGGAGACCCAGTACTTC.

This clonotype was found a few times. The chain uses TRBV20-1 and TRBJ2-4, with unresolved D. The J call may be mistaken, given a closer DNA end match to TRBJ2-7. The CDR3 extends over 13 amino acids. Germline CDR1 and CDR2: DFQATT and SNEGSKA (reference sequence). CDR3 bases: TGCAGTGCTAGAGATCCCGCGCATCACGAGCAGTACTTC. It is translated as CSARDPAHHEQYF.

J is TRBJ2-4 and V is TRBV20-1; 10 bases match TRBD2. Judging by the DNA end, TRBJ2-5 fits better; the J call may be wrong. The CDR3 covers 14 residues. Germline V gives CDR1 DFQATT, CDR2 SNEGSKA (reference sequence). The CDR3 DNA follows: TGCAGTGCTAGAAGTGCTAGCGGGAGTGAGACCCAGTACTTC. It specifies CSARSASGSETQYF.

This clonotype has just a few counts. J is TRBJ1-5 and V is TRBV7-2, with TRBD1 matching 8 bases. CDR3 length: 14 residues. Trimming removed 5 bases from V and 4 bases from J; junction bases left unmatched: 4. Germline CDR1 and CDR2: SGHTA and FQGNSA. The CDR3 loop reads CASSQRTGNQPQHF. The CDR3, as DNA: TGTGCCAGCAGCCAACGGACAGGGAATCAGCCCCAGCATTTT.

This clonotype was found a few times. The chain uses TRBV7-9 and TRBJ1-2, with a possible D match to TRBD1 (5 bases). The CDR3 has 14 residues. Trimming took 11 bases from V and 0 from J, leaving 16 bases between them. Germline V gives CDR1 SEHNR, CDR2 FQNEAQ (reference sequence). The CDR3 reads CAGIPGPTNYGYTF. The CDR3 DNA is TGTGCCGGCATTCCGGGGCCGACTAACTATGGCTACACCTTC.

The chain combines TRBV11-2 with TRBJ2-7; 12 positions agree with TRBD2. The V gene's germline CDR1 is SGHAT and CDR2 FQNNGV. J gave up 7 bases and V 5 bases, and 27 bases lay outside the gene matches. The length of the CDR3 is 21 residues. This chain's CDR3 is CASSPRRWPSGGAYSYNEQYF. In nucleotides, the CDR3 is TGTGCCAGCAGCCCTAGGAGGTGGCCTAGCGGGGGGGCATACTCGTACAATGAGCAGTACTTC.

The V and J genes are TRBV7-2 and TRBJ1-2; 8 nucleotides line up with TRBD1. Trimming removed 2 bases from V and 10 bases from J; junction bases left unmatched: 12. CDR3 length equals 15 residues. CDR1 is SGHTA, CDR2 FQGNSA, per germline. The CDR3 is CASSLWDRSKNDYTF. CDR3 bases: TGTGCCAGCAGCTTATGGGACAGGTCTAAGAATGACTACACCTTC.

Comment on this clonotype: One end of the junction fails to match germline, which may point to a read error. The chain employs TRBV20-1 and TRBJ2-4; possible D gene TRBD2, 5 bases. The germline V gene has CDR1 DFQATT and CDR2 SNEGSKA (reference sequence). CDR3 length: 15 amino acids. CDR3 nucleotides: TGCAGTGCTAGTCCGGCGGAGGTAGCCAAAAACACTCAGTACTTC. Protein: CSASPAEVAKNTQYF.

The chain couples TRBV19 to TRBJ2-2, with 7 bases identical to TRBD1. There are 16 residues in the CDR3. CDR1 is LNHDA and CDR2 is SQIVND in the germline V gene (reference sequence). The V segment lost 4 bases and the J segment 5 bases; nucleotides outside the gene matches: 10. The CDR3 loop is CASSKSPGQRTGELFF. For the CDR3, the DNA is TGTGCCAGTAGTAAGTCTCCGGGACAGAGAACCGGGGAGCTGTTTTTT.

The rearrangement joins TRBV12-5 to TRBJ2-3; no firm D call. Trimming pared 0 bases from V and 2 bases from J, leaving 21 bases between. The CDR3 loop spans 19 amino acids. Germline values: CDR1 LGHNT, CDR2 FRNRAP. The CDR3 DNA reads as TGTGCTAGTGGTTTGGTACTCGAACAGTCTTCACGAGACACAGATACGCAGTATTTT. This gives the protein CASGLVLEQSSRDTDTQYF.

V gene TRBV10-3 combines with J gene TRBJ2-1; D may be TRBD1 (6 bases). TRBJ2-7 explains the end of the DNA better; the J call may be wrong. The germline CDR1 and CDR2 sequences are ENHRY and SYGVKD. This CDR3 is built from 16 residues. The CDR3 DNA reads TGTGCCATCAGTGAGTCGAACAGGGCTTCCTACAATGAGCAGTACTTC. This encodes CAISESNRASYNEQYF.

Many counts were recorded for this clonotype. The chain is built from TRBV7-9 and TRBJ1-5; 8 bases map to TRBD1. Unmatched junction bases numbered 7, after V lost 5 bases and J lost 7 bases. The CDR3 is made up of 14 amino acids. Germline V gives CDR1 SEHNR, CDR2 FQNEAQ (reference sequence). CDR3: CASSVDREEQPQHF. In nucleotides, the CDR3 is TGTGCCAGCAGCGTGGACAGGGAGGAACAGCCCCAGCATTTT.

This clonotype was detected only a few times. The CDR3 nucleotides are TGTGCCAGCAGCCAAGAAAAGGCGTTCGAGCAGTACTTC. Encoded protein: CASSQEKAFEQYF. This chain joins TRBV4-2 and TRBJ2-7; D is ambiguous. V lost 0 bases, J lost 6 bases, and 9 bases lay in between. Germline V gene sequence: CDR1 LGHNA, CDR2 YNFKEQ. This CDR3 has 13 residues.

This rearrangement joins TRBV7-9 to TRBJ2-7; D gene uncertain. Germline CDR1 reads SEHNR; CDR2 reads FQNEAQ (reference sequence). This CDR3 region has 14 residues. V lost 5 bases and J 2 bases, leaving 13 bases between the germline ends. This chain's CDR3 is CASSLKSGAYEQYF. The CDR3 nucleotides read TGTGCCAGCAGCCTTAAAAGTGGGGCCTACGAGCAGTACTTC.

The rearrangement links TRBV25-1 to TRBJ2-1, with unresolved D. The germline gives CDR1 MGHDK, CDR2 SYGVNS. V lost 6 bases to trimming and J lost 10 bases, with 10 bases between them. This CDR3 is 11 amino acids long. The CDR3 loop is CASSPWEEQFF. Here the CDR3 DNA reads TGTGCCAGCAGCCCCTGGGAAGAGCAGTTCTTC.

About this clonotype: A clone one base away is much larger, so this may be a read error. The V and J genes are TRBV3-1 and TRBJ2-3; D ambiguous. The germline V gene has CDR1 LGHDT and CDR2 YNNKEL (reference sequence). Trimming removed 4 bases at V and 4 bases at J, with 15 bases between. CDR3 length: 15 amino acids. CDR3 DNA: TGTGCCAGCAGCCGAGCGTTGTACTCCGCAGATACGCAGTATTTT. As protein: CASSRALYSADTQYF.

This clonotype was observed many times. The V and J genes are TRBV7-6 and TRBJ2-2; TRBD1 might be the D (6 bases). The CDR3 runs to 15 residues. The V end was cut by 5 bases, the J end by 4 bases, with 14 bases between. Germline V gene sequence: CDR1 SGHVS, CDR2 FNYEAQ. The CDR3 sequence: CASSRTGIGTGELFF. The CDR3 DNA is TGTGCCAGCAGCCGCACAGGGATAGGCACCGGGGAGCTGTTTTTT.

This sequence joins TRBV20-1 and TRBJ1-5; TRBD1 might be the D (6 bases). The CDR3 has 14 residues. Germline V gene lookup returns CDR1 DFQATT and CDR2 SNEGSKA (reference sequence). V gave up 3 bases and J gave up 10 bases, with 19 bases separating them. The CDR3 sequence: CSASLGDTGRPQHF. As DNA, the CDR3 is TGCAGTGCTAGTCTAGGGGACACAGGTCGCCCCCAGCATTTT.